The text below deals with one T cell receptor (beta chain). Clones were read by immunoSEQ multiplex PCR, and TCRdb kept only the in-frame ones, dropping some. The table includes roughly 4,000 clones, about 80% detected once. The sample comes from a study of tumor T cells in aggressive B-cell lymphoma. Germline loops: CDR1 SGHNT, CDR2 YENEEA. The CDR3 loop spans 15 amino acids. Trimming cost V 5 bases and J 0 bases, with 14 bases left between them. The receptor comes from an adult with diffuse large B cell lymphoma. The chain joins TRBV11-3 to TRBJ2-7; D gene ambiguous. Specimen: tumor tissue. The CDR3 DNA sequence: TGTGCCAGCAGCCCCAGGTTCGACGCCTCCTACGAGCAGTACTTC. This translates into CASSPRFDASYEQYF.